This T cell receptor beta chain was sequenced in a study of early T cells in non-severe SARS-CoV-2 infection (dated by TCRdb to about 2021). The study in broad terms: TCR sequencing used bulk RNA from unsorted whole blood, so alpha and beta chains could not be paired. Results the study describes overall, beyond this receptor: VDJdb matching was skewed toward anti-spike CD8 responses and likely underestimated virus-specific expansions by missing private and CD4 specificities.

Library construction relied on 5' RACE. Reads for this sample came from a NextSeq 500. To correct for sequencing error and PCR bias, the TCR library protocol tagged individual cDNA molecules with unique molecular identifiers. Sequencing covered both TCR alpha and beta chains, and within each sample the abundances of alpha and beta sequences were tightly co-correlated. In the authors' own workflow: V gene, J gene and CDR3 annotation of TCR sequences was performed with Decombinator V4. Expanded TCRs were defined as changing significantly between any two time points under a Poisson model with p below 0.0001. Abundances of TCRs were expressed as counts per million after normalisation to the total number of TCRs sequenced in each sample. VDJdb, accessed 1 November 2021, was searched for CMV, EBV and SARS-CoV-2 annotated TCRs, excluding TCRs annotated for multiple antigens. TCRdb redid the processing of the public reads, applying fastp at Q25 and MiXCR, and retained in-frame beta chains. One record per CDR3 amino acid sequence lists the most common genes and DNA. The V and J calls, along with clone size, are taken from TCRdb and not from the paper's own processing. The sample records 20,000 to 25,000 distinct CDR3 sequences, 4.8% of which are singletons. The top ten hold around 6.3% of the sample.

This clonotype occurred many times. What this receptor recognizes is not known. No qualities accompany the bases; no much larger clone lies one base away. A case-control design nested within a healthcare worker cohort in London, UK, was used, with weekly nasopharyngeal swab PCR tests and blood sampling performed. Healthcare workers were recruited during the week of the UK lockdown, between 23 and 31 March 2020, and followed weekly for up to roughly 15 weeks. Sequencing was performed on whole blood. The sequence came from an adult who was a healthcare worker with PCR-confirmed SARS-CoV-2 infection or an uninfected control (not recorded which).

The base sequence is TGTGCCAGCAGCGGGGCCAGACTAGCGGGAGTCCAAGATACGCAGTATTTT. The translation is CASSGARLAGVQDTQYF. The sequence is built from TRBV7-9 and TRBJ2-3; TRBD2 fits 12 bases in the junction. The CDR3 runs 17 amino acids, cysteine and phenylalanine included. Solely the CDR3 DNA is kept, with 51 bases framed from the first base. Trimming takes 5 bases off V and 5 bases off J; junction bases not matched to a gene: 11. Sequences SEHNR (CDR1) and FQNEAQ (CDR2) are obtained from the germline V gene (reference sequence). Supplemented by the reference TRBV7-9 and TRBJ2-3 proteins around the CDR3, the complete variable domain is DTGVSQNPRHKITKRGQNVTFRCDPISEHNRLYWYRQTLGQGPEFLTYFQNEAQLEKSRLLSDRFSAERPKGSFSTLEIQRTEQGDSAMYLCASSGARLAGVQDTQYFGPGTRLTVL.